This section outlines one TCR beta chain sequence together with its context. PCR was performed using 60 Vbeta and 13 Jbeta primers. Assay: immunoSEQ multiplex PCR; the TCRdb copy retains only in-frame clones and omits some. The repertoire holds 200,000 to 250,000 clones, around 80% seen once, with around 15% in the top ten. The data stem from a study of cytomegalovirus exposure and HLA in healthy donors. Trimming removed 0 bases at V and 7 bases at J, with 5 bases between. The CDR3 covers 11 residues. Germline loops: CDR1 SGHNT, CDR2 YYREEE (reference sequence). The donors (healthy individuals) were bone marrow donors.

The sample consisted of PBMCs. The chain links TRBV5-4 to TRBJ2-7; D unresolved. The clonotype originates from a man aged 40-49 years in good health and CMV-seronegative. CDR3: CASSLGEEQYF. The CDR3 DNA follows: TGTGCCAGCAGCTTGGGAGAGGAGCAGTACTTC.